This T cell receptor (beta chain) was observed in a study of cytomegalovirus exposure and HLA in healthy donors. General study findings and limits: Common viral pathogens were later found to be apparently linked to several of the most significant clusters.

Germline V lookup: CDR1 SEHNR, CDR2 FQNEAQ (reference sequence). This CDR3 is 13 amino acids long. The J segment lost 6 bases and the V segment lost 7 bases, leaving 8 bases of the junction unmatched. As regards this clone: No antigen is known for it.

With 60 Vbeta and 13 Jbeta primers, the PCR was carried out. Libraries were prepared by immunoSEQ multiplex PCR; TCRdb keeps only in-frame clonotypes and omits some of them. The sample includes under 150,000 clones, approximately 84% seen only once; the top ten take approximately 1.5%. This rearrangement joins TRBV7-9 to TRBJ1-2; 7 bases match TRBD1. The sequenced sample consisted of PBMCs. The sequence derives from a man aged 25-45 years in good health and CMV-seropositive. Here the CDR3 DNA reads TGTGCCAGCAATAGACAGGGTGAGGATGGCTACACCTTC. This gives the protein CASNRQGEDGYTF.